The 13 T cell receptor beta chains below were found in one sample sequenced in a study of blood T cell repertoires in COVID-19. The assay was immunoSEQ multiplex PCR, and TCRdb's table has in-frame clones only and misses some. This sample has roughly 70,000 clones, with approximately 80% found just once. Sequencing input: peripheral blood. The receptors stem from a human donor in a cohort sampled during active COVID-19.

The CDR3 loop is CASTRSGRDGELFF. The DNA of the CDR3 is TGCGCCAGCACACGGTCCGGGAGGGACGGAGAGCTGTTTTTT. This chain connects TRBV10-2 to TRBJ2-2; 8 bases map to TRBD2. This CDR3 is built from 14 residues. The ends lost 7 bases at V and 11 bases at J; junction bases unmatched: 12. Germline CDR1 WSHSY, CDR2 SAAADI.

The chain uses TRBV4-2 and TRBJ2-5; 11 positions agree with TRBD2. The length of the CDR3 is 15 residues. In germline, CDR1 is LGHNA, CDR2 YNFKEQ. Trimming cost V 3 bases and J 5 bases; bases outside gene matches: 5. CDR3 sequence reads: CASSHATSGAETQYF. In DNA, the CDR3 is TGTGCCAGCAGCCATGCGACTAGCGGGGCGGAGACCCAGTACTTC.

There are a few counts of this clone. V is TRBV6-6 and J is TRBJ2-7; 10 nucleotides agree with TRBD2. This CDR3 contains 13 residues. Trimming at V came to 8 bases and at J to 4 bases, leaving 5 bases not matched to a gene. Per the germline V gene, CDR1 is MNHNY and CDR2 is SVGAGI (reference sequence). The DNA for the CDR3 is TGTGCCAGCTTGCGGACTAGCGGTTACGAGCAGTACTTC. Translating it yields CASLRTSGYEQYF.

This clone has just one count. The chain recombines TRBV30 with TRBJ2-6, with D hard to call. Germline V gene lookup returns CDR1 GTSNPN and CDR2 SVGIG (reference sequence). Trimming shortened V by 0 bases and J by 4 bases, and 4 bases separated the two germline ends. CDR3 size: 13 residues. CDR3 residues: CAWSVGGANVLTF. The CDR3 bases are TGTGCCTGGAGTGTGGGCGGGGCCAACGTCCTGACTTTC. Combining the CDR3 with reference TRBV30 and TRBJ2-6 gives the whole variable domain SQTIHQWPATLVQPVGSPLSLECTVEGTSNPNLYWYRQAAGRGLQLLFYSVGIGQISSEVPQNLSASRPQDRQFILSSKKLLLSDSGFYLCAWSVGGANVLTFGAGSRLTVL.

This clone was observed once. The chain links TRBV3-1 (or the pseudogene TRBV3-2) to TRBJ1-5; 7 nucleotides agree with TRBD1. J was trimmed by 4 bases and V by 3 bases; bases with no gene match: 6. The CDR3 sequence is 15 residues long. Germline assignment: CDR1 LGHDT and CDR2 YNNKEL (reference sequence). The CDR3 spells CASSQRTGTNQPQHF. The DNA of the CDR3 is TGTGCCAGCAGCCAGCGGACAGGTACAAATCAGCCCCAGCATTTT.

The chain has TRBV4-1 and TRBJ2-1; perhaps TRBD2 as D (7 bases). Germline CDR1 and CDR2: MGHRA and YSYEKL. The germline V and J ends were trimmed by 1 base and 6 bases, with 19 bases remaining between them. The CDR3 is made up of 17 amino acids. DNA of the CDR3: TGCGCCAGCAGCCAAGCTGGCGGGGGCAGGTTGGGCAATGAGCAGTTCTTC. Translating it yields CASSQAGGGRLGNEQFF.

The chain links TRBV30 to TRBJ1-1; TRBD1 might be the D (6 bases). Germline assignment: CDR1 GTSNPN and CDR2 SVGIG (reference sequence). Trimming took 3 bases from V and 4 from J, leaving 12 bases between them. The length of the CDR3 is 13 residues. CDR3 nucleotide sequence: TGTGCCTGGAGAGGGACATTGGGCACTGAAGCTTTCTTT. Protein: CAWRGTLGTEAFF.

The chain uses TRBV7-9 and TRBJ2-7; no clear D. CDR1 SEHNR and CDR2 FQNEAQ come from the germline V gene (reference sequence). CDR3 length: 12 amino acids. The V end lost 5 bases, the J end lost 5 bases, and 10 bases lay between the germline ends. The DNA for the CDR3 is TGTGCCAGCAGCCGATTGGGCCACGAGCAGTACTTC. This codes for CASSRLGHEQYF.

V usage is TRBV7-6 and J usage is TRBJ2-1, with D unresolved. The CDR3 extends over 11 amino acids. The V gene's germline CDR1 is SGHVS and CDR2 FNYEAQ. V was clipped by 3 bases and J by 5 bases, with 2 bases between them. The CDR3 sequence is CASSFNNEQFF. The CDR3 DNA reads as TGTGCCAGCAGCTTCAACAATGAGCAGTTCTTC.

This clone was seen a single time. The rearrangement links TRBV5-1 to TRBJ1-2; a possible D gene is TRBD1 (5 bases). This CDR3 spans 14 amino acids. V gave up 7 bases and J gave up 0 bases, with 13 bases separating them. The germline CDR1 and CDR2 sequences are SGHRS and YFSETQ. The CDR3 coding sequence is TGCGCCAGCGCCCCAACGACAGCTAACTATGGCTACACCTTC. Amino acids: CASAPTTANYGYTF.

The chain has TRBV5-4 and TRBJ2-3; D gene uncertain. The germline gives CDR1 SGHNT, CDR2 YYREEE (reference sequence). V was trimmed by 0 bases and J by 1 base, leaving 6 bases between them. This CDR3 contains 14 residues. CDR3 sequence reads: CASSLDQGTDTQYF. The DNA for the CDR3 is TGTGCCAGCAGCTTGGATCAGGGCACAGATACGCAGTATTTT.

V is TRBV10-1 and J is TRBJ1-2; D is uncertain. CDR3 length: 13 residues. Germline CDR1 WNHNN, CDR2 SYGVQD (reference sequence). V lost 3 bases, J lost 2 bases, and 7 bases lay in between. The CDR3 sequence is CASSDWLNYGYTF. CDR3 nucleotide sequence: TGCGCCAGCAGTGATTGGCTGAACTATGGCTACACCTTC.

The rearrangement links TRBV5-1 to TRBJ1-2; TRBD1 is a possible D gene (6 bases). V was trimmed by 0 bases and J by 8 bases, leaving 11 bases between them. CDR1 and CDR2 from the germline V gene are SGHRS and YFSETQ. The CDR3 contains 13 residues. CDR3 protein: CASSLGRGDGYTF. CDR3 nucleotide sequence: TGCGCCAGCAGCTTGGGCAGGGGAGACGGCTACACCTTC.